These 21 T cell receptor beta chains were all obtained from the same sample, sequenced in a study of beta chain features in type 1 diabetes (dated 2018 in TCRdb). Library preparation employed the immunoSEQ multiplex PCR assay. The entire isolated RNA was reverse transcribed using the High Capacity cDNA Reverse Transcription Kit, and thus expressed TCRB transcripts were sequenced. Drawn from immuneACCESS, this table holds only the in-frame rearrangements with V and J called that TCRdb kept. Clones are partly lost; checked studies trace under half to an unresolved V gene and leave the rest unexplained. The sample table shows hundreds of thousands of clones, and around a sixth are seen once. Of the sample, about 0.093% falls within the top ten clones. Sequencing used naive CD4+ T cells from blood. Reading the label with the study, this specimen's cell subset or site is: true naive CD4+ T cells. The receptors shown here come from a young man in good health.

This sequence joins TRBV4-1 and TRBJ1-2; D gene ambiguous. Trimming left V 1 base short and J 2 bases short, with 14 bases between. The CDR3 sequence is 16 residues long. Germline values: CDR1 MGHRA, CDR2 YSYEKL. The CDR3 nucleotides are TGCGCCAGCAGCCAAGTGGGAGGCAGCCGAAACTATGGCTACACCTTC. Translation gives CASSQVGGSRNYGYTF.

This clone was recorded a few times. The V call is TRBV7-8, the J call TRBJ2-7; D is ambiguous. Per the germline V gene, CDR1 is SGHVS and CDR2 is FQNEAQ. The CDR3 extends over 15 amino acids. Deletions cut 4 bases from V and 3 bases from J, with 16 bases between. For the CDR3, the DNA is TGTGCCAGCAGCTCACGCCGGACCCCGAGCTACGAGCAGTACTTC. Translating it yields CASSSRRTPSYEQYF.

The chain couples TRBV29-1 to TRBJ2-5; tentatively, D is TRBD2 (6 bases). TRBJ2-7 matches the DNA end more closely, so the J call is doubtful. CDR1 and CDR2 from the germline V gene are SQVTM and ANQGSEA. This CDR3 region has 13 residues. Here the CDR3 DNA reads TGCAGCGGCGGGACGCGGCTCTCCTACGAGCAGTACTTC. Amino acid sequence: CSGGTRLSYEQYF.

The CDR3 is CASSSNKGSSGNTIYF. CDR3 nucleotide sequence: TGTGCCAGCAGCAGTAACAAGGGTAGCTCTGGAAACACCATATATTTT. The J gene is TRBJ1-3, the V gene TRBV21-1. TRBV21-1 is a recognized pseudogene. The CDR3 totals 16 residues.

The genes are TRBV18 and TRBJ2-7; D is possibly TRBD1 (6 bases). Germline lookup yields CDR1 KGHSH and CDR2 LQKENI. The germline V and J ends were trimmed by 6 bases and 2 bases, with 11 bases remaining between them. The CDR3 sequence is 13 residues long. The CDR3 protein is CASSQGRTYEQYF. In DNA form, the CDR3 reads TGTGCCAGCTCCCAGGGGCGAACCTACGAGCAGTACTTC.

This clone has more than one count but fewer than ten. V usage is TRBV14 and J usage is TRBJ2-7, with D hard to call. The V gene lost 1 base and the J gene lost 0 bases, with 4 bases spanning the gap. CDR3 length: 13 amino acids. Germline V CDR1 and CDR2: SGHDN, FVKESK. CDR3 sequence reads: CASSQGNSYEQYF. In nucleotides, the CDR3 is TGTGCCAGCAGCCAAGGGAACTCCTACGAGCAGTACTTC.

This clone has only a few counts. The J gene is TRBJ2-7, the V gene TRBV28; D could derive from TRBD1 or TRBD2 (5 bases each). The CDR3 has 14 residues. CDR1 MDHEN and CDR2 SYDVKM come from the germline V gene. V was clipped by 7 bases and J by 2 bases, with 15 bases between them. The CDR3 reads CASTLGDRAYEQYF. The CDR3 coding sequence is TGTGCCAGCACCCTAGGGGACCGAGCCTACGAGCAGTACTTC.

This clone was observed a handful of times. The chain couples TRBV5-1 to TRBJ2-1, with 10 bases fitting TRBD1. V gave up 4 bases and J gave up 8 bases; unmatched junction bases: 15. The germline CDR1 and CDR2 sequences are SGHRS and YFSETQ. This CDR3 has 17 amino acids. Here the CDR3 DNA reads TGCGCCAGCAGCCCGAGACAGGGGGCGTTACGGGGCGATGAGCAGTTCTTC. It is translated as CASSPRQGALRGDEQFF.

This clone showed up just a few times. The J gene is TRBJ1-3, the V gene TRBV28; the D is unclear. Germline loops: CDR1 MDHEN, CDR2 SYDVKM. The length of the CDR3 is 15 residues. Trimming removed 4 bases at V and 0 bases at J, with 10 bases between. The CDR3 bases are TGTGCCAGCAGTTCGTTGAATCCCTCTGGAAACACCATATATTTT. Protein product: CASSSLNPSGNTIYF.

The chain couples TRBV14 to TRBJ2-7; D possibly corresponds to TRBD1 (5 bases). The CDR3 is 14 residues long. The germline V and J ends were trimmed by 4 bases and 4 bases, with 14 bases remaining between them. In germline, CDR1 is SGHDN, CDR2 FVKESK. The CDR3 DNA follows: TGTGCCAGCAGCCGTCGACAGCTAATATACGAGCAGTACTTC. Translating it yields CASSRRQLIYEQYF.

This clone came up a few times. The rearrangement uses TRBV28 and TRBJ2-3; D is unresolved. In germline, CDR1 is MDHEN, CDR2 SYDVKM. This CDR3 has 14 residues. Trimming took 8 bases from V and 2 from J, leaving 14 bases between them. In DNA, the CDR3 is TGTGCCAGCGCCTCTCACCTATACACAGATACGCAGTATTTT. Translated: CASASHLYTDTQYF.

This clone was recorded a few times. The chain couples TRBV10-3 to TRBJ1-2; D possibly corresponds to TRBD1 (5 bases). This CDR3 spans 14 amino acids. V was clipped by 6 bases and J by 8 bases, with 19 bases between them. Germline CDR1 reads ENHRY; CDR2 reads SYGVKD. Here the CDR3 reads CAISRLGGAGGYTF. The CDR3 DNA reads TGTGCCATCAGCCGACTCGGGGGAGCGGGAGGCTACACCTTC.

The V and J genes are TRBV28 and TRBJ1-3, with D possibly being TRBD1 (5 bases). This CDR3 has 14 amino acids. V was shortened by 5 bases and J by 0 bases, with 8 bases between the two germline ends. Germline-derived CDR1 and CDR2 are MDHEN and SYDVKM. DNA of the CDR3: TGTGCCAGCAGTGAGGGGTCCTCTGGAAACACCATATATTTT. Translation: CASSEGSSGNTIYF.

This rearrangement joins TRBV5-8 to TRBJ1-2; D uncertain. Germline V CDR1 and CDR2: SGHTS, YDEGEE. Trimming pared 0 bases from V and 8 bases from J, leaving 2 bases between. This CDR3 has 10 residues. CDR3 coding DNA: TGTGCCAGCAGCTTGGAGGGCTACACCTTC. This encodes CASSLEGYTF.

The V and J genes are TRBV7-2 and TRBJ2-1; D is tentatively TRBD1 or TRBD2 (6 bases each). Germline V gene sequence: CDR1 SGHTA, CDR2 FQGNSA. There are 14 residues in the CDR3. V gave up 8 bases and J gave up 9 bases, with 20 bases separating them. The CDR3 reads CASVRRGLGGEQFF. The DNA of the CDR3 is TGTGCCAGCGTTAGACGGGGGCTAGGGGGTGAGCAGTTCTTC.

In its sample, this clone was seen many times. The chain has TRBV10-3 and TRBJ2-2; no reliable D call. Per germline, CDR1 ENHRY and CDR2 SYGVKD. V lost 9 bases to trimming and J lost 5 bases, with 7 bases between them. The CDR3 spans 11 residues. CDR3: CAITETGELFF. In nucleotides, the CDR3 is TGTGCCATTACAGAGACCGGGGAGCTGTTTTTT.

The CDR3 loop reads CASSAWVNSPLHF. CDR3 bases: TGTGCCAGCAGCGCATGGGTTAATTCACCCCTCCACTTT. The chain couples TRBV7-6 to TRBJ1-6, with no clear D. This CDR3 is 13 amino acids long. Germline V CDR1 and CDR2: SGHVS, FNYEAQ. The V gene lost 5 bases and the J gene lost 6 bases, with 8 bases spanning the gap. Based on the CDR3 plus reference TRBV7-6 and TRBJ1-6, the full variable domain is GAGVSQSPRYKVTKRGQDVALRCDPISGHVSLYWYRQALGQGPEFLTYFNYEAQQDKSGLPNDRFSAERPEGSISTLTIQRTEQRDSAMYRCASSAWVNSPLHFGNGTRLTVT.

CDR3 bases: TGCAGCGTTGAGAGTGACAGGGGGCTCGAGCAGTACTTC. Translated: CSVESDRGLEQYF. V is TRBV29-1 and J is TRBJ2-7, with 10 nucleotides matching TRBD1. The germline CDR1 and CDR2 sequences are SQVTM and ANQGSEA. This CDR3 spans 13 amino acids. V trimming: 3 bases; J trimming: 6 bases; junction bases outside the gene matches: 5.

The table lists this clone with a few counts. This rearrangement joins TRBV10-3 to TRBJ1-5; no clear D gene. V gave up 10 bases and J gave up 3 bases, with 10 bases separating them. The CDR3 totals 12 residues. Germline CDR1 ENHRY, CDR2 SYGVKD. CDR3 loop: CATRTDNQPQHF. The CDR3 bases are TGTGCCACGCGGACGGACAATCAGCCCCAGCATTTT.

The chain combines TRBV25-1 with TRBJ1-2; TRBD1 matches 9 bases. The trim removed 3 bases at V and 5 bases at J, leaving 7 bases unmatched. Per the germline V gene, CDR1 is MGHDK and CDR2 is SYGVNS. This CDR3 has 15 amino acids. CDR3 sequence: CASSDPGTGRYGYTF. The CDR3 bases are TGTGCCAGCAGTGACCCTGGGACAGGGAGGTATGGCTACACCTTC.

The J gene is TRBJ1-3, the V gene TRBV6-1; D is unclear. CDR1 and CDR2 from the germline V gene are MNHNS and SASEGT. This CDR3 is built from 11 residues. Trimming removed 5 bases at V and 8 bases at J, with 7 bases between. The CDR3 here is CASSSHYTIYF. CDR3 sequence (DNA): TGTGCCAGCAGTTCTCATTACACCATATATTTT.